One T cell receptor (beta chain) is described in this entry. This specimen belongs to a study of blood T cell repertoires in COVID-19. This table comes from immunoSEQ multiplex PCR, and its TCRdb copy is limited to in-frame clones, with some not included. The sample yields 270,000 or so clones, around 90% seen once. This receptor was taken from a middle-aged woman who had recovered from COVID-19. Input material: peripheral blood.

CDR3 sequence: CASKAGGGSGELFF. As DNA, the CDR3 is TGCGCCAGCAAGGCAGGCGGGGGTTCCGGGGAGCTGTTTTTT. The chain joins TRBV5-1 to TRBJ2-2, with TRBD2 matching over 7 bases. This CDR3 comprises 14 residues. Per the germline V gene, CDR1 is SGHRS and CDR2 is YFSETQ. J was trimmed by 6 bases and V by 6 bases; bases with no gene match: 8.